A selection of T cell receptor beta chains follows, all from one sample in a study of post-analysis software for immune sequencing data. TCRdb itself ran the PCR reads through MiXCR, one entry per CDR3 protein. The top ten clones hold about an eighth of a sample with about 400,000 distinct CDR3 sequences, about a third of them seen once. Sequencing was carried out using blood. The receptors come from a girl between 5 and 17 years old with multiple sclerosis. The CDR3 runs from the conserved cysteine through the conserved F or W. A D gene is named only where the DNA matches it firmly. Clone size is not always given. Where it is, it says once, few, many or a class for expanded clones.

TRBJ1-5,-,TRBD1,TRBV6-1,TGTGCCAGCAGGGCCTATAACAGGGGGGCCAATCAGCCCCAGCATTTT,CASRAYNRGANQPQHF
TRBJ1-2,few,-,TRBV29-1,TGCAGCGTTGAAGAAGGACAGTATGGCTACACCTTC,CSVEEGQYGYTF
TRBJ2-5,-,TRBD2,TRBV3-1,TGTGCCAGCAGCCAAGATTATCCCCCCAGCGGGGGGTCGCAAGAGACCCAGTACTTC,CASSQDYPPSGGSQETQYF
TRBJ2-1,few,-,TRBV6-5,TGTGCCAGCAGTTATAAGAGGGCTAGCCACAATGAGCAGTTCTTC,CASSYKRASHNEQFF
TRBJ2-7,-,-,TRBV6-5,TGTGCCAGCAGTCAGTCAGGGGGGAAAGGTTACGAGCAGTACTTC,CASSQSGGKGYEQYF
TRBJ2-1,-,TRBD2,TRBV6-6,TGTGCCAGCAGTTACTCGCTAGTAGCGGGGGGTGACAATGAGCAGTTCTTC,CASSYSLVAGGDNEQFF
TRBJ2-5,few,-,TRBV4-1,TGCGCCAGCAGCCAAGCTTCCTCGGCGTGGGAGACCCAGTACTTC,CASSQASSAWETQYF
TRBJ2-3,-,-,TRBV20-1,TGCAGTGCTAGACCCTTCCTATTAGTTGATACGCAGTATTTT,CSARPFLLVDTQYF
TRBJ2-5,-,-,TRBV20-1,TGCAGTGCTAGCGGGGGGCTGGAGACCCAGTACTTC,CSASGGLETQYF
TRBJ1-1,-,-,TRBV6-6,TGTGCCAGCAGTTACCTACCCATAGGGGAAGCTTTCTTT,CASSYLPIGEAFF
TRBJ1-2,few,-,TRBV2,TGTGCCAGCAGTGAAGCGCAAGGGGCTAACTATGGCTACACCTTC,CASSEAQGANYGYTF
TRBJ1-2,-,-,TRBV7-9,TGTACCAGCAGCTTAGGGGGACAAAACTATGGCTACACCTTC,CTSSLGGQNYGYTF
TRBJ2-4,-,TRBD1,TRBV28,TGTGCCAGCAGTGACCTGACAGGGACAAAAAACATTCAGTACTTC,CASSDLTGTKNIQYF
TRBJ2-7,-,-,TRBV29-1,TGCAGCGTTGTTTCGTCCTACGAGCAGTACTTC,CSVVSSYEQYF
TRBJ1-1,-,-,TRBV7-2,TGTGCCAGCACCCTCTGGGCGGGGACTGAAGCTTTCTTT,CASTLWAGTEAFF